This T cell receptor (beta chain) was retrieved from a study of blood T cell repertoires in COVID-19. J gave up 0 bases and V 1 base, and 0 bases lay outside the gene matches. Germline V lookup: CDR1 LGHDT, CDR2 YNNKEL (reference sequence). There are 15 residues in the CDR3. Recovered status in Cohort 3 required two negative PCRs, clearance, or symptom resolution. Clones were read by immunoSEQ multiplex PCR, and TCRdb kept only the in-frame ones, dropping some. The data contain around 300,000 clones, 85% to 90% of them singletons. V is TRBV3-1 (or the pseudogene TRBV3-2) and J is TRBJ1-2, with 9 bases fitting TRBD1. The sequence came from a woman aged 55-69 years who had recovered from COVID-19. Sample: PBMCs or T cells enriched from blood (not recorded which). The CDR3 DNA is TGTGCCAGCAGCCAAGGGGACAGGGCTAACTATGGCTACACCTTC. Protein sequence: CASSQGDRANYGYTF.